A single sample gave rise to the 26 T cell receptor beta chains below, sequenced in a study of human T cells and chemical hapten exposure. Sample time point: patch test 2, 6 weeks after DPC sensitization. Described treatment: therapeutic diphenylcyclopropenone sensitization with weekly scalp DPC. TCRdb re-analysed the RACE reads in MiXCR, keeping a single row per CDR3 protein. The data hold approximately 89,000 distinct CDR3 sequences, with roughly 10% observed a single time. The material was whole blood, obtained in connection with sensitization to the hapten diphenylcyclopropenone (DPC). These receptor sequences come from a woman aged 25 to 39 with alopecia areata. Some clones in this sample may be carry-over from other donors' samples.

This clonotype was seen repeatedly, ten times or more. V gene TRBV10-3 combines with J gene TRBJ1-2; perhaps TRBD1 as D (5 bases). CDR1 and CDR2 from the germline V gene are ENHRY and SYGVKD. Trimming removed 5 bases at V and 8 bases at J, with 15 bases between. This CDR3 is 13 amino acids long. CDR3 sequence: CAISPGHFYGYTF. The CDR3 region has the DNA TGTGCCATCAGTCCTGGACATTTCTACGGCTACACCTTC.

This rearrangement joins TRBV10-3 to TRBJ2-3; D not resolved. Germline V gene data show CDR1 as ENHRY and CDR2 as SYGVKD. The ends were cut back, 2 bases at V and 2 bases at J, with 8 bases in the middle. The CDR3 contains 14 residues. CDR3 DNA sequence: TGTGCCATCAGTGAGACCAGCCCCACAGATACGCAGTATTTT. Translated: CAISETSPTDTQYF.

Many counts were recorded for this clonotype. This chain uses TRBV28 with TRBJ1-6, with D uncertain. Germline CDR1 MDHEN, CDR2 SYDVKM. CDR3 length equals 12 residues. The germline V and J ends were trimmed by 3 bases and 7 bases, with 4 bases remaining between them. CDR3 sequence: CASSLSNSPLHF. DNA for the CDR3: TGTGCCAGCAGTTTGTCAAATTCACCCCTCCACTTT.

In this sample, this clonotype turned up many times. The chain recombines TRBV18 with TRBJ1-1, with D possibly being TRBD1 (5 bases). The CDR3 totals 15 residues. Germline assignment: CDR1 KGHSH and CDR2 LQKENI. The V end lost 2 bases, the J end lost 5 bases, and 15 bases lay between the germline ends. Here the CDR3 reads CASSPTGMEGTEAFF. As DNA, the CDR3 is TGTGCCAGCTCACCAACAGGAATGGAGGGGACTGAAGCTTTCTTT.

This chain connects TRBV12-3 or TRBV12-4 to TRBJ2-1, with 8 nucleotides matching TRBD1. The CDR3 runs 13 residues. V lost 5 bases, J lost 10 bases, and 7 bases stayed unmatched. The CDR3 region has the DNA TGTGCCAGCAGTCCGACAGGGGCCGGGGAGCAGTTCTTC. Its protein product is CASSPTGAGEQFF.

This CDR3 reads CASSSSGIAREKLFF. CDR3 in DNA: TGTGCCAGCAGTTCCTCAGGGATAGCTCGGGAAAAACTGTTTTTT. This sequence joins TRBV28 and TRBJ1-4; a weak D match, TRBD1 (5 bases). The V end lost 4 bases, the J end lost 8 bases, and 17 bases lay between the germline ends. Germline V lookup: CDR1 MDHEN, CDR2 SYDVKM. This CDR3 comprises 15 residues. Complete variable domain (other parts from reference TRBV28 and TRBJ1-4): DVKVTQSSRYLVKRTGEKVFLECVQDMDHENMFWYRQDPGLGLRLIYFSYDVKMKEKGDIPEGYSVSREKKERFSLILESASTNQTSMYLCASSSSGIAREKLFFGSGTQLSVL.

The chain uses TRBV29-1 and TRBJ2-1; TRBD2 aligns across 10 bases. Trimming removed 6 bases from V and 7 bases from J; junction bases left unmatched: 9. CDR1 is SQVTM, CDR2 ANQGSEA, per germline. The CDR3 covers 14 residues. Here the CDR3 reads CSVRSGGARNEQFF. The CDR3 nucleotides are TGCAGCGTCCGAAGCGGGGGGGCCAGGAATGAGCAGTTCTTC.

The sample holds many counts of this clonotype. This chain connects TRBV28 to TRBJ2-1; 7 bases are a match to TRBD2. CDR3 size: 15 residues. Unmatched junction bases numbered 8, after V lost 5 bases and J lost 4 bases. The germline gives CDR1 MDHEN, CDR2 SYDVKM. The CDR3 loop is CASSPSGPQYNEQFF. CDR3 DNA sequence: TGTGCCAGCAGTCCTAGCGGACCCCAGTACAATGAGCAGTTCTTC.

In its sample, this clonotype was seen many times. This rearrangement joins TRBV3-1 to TRBJ1-2; weak D call: TRBD1 (5 bases). Trimming stripped 4 bases from V and 3 bases from J, with 18 bases between. Germline V gene lookup returns CDR1 LGHDT and CDR2 YNNKEL (reference sequence). CDR3 length: 16 residues. In DNA form, the CDR3 reads TGTGCCAGCAGCCCTAGACCCCAGGCGGGGGACTATGGCTACACCTTC. Its protein product is CASSPRPQAGDYGYTF.

This clonotype was recorded many times. V usage is TRBV5-1 and J usage is TRBJ1-3, with D perhaps matching TRBD1 (5 bases). The germline V gene encodes CDR1 SGHRS and CDR2 YFSETQ. This CDR3 contains 14 residues. Trimming shortened V by 7 bases and J by 0 bases, and 11 bases separated the two germline ends. CDR3 in amino acids: CASRDGDSGNTIYF. As DNA, the CDR3 is TGCGCCAGCCGGGACGGAGACTCTGGAAACACCATATATTTT.

A few counts support this clonotype. The chain links TRBV6-1 to TRBJ1-5; TRBD1 aligns across 9 bases. Germline CDR1 reads MNHNS; CDR2 reads SASEGT. Unmatched junction bases numbered 7, after V lost 4 bases and J lost 9 bases. The CDR3 loop spans 14 amino acids. The CDR3 loop reads CASSAGQGRPPQHF. Here the CDR3 DNA reads TGTGCCAGCAGTGCCGGACAGGGGAGGCCGCCCCAGCATTTT.

Many counts were recorded for this clonotype. The CDR3 reads CASSSWSSNQPQHF. CDR3 nucleotides: TGTGCCAGCAGTTCATGGAGCAGCAATCAGCCCCAGCATTTT. The chain carries TRBV12-3 or TRBV12-4 and TRBJ1-5; no firm D call. The V end was cut by 4 bases, the J end by 1 base, with 8 bases between. The CDR3 is made up of 14 amino acids.

Ten or more counts support this clonotype. V gene TRBV5-5 combines with J gene TRBJ2-7; weak D call: TRBD2 (5 bases). V shed 4 bases and J shed 2 bases, with 10 bases lying between them. Germline V lookup: CDR1 SGHKS, CDR2 YYEKEE (reference sequence). This CDR3 has 13 amino acids. CDR3 in DNA: TGTGCCAGCAGCCACACGGGGACCTACGAGCAGTACTTC. It specifies CASSHTGTYEQYF.

This clonotype was seen a few times. This chain joins TRBV5-5 and TRBJ1-5; a possible D gene is TRBD1 (6 bases). Germline loops: CDR1 SGHKS, CDR2 YYEKEE (reference sequence). The CDR3 length is 15 residues. The V and J ends lost 3 bases and 0 bases respectively, with 10 bases between them. In DNA, the CDR3 is TGTGCCAGCAGCTCGCAGGACAGTAGCAATCAGCCCCAGCATTTT. Its protein is CASSSQDSSNQPQHF.

The V gene is TRBV7-3, the J gene TRBJ2-1; D is perhaps TRBD1 (5 bases). The CDR3 consists of 15 residues. CDR1 is SGHTA, CDR2 FQGTGA, per germline. V was pared by 4 bases and J by 0 bases, with 10 bases between. CDR3: CASSYQGSSYNEQFF. In DNA, the CDR3 is TGTGCCAGCAGCTATCAGGGAAGCTCCTACAATGAGCAGTTCTTC.

This clonotype came up a few times. The V gene is TRBV7-2, the J gene TRBJ2-4; possibly TRBD2 for D (6 bases). V lost 5 bases and J 13 bases, leaving 15 bases between the germline ends. The CDR3 contains 12 residues. The germline gives CDR1 SGHTA, CDR2 FQGNSA. This CDR3 is CASSPQWGDQYF. The CDR3 coding sequence is TGTGCCAGCAGCCCCCAGTGGGGGGACCAGTACTTC.

This clonotype was observed at least ten times. Here the CDR3 reads CSARRASGSLEQYF. The DNA of the CDR3 is TGCAGTGCTAGACGGGCTAGCGGTTCCCTCGAGCAGTACTTC. The J gene is TRBJ2-7, the V gene TRBV20-1, with TRBD2 identical over 7 bases. The CDR3 has 14 residues. Unmatched junction bases numbered 10, after V lost 2 bases and J lost 6 bases. Germline loops: CDR1 DFQATT, CDR2 SNEGSKA (reference sequence).

In its sample, this clonotype was seen many times. J is TRBJ1-2 and V is TRBV29-1, with D tentatively TRBD1 (6 bases). Germline CDR1 and CDR2: SQVTM and ANQGSEA. With 3 bases removed from V and 4 bases from J, the gap between germline ends came to 15 bases. The CDR3 length is 14 residues. CDR3 in DNA: TGCAGCGTTGACGAAAATCCAGGGGTCTATGGCTACACCTTC. It is translated as CSVDENPGVYGYTF.

The table lists this clonotype with a few counts. The rearrangement joins TRBV27 to TRBJ1-6, with D unclear. In germline, CDR1 is MNHEY, CDR2 SMNVEV (reference sequence). V lost 1 base, J lost 0 bases, and 19 bases lay in between. The CDR3 contains 20 residues. CDR3 DNA sequence: TGTGCCAGCAGTTTATGGGCGGGATCGGCCTTGGGCTCCTATAATTCACCCCTCCACTTT. Its translation is CASSLWAGSALGSYNSPLHF.

The J gene is TRBJ2-3, the V gene TRBV15; 7 bases agree with TRBD1. There are 16 residues in the CDR3. From germline, CDR1 is LNHNV and CDR2 YYDKDF (reference sequence). Losses at the gene ends were 1 base for V and 2 bases for J; bases not matched to a gene: 6. The CDR3 protein is CATSRGDSVATDTQYF. The CDR3 DNA is TGTGCCACCAGCAGAGGGGACAGTGTAGCCACAGATACGCAGTATTTT.

This clonotype was seen repeatedly, ten times or more. The chain links TRBV20-1 to TRBJ1-4; the D is unclear. Trimming removed 6 bases at V and 7 bases at J, with 12 bases between. The germline V gene encodes CDR1 DFQATT and CDR2 SNEGSKA (reference sequence). This CDR3 is 12 amino acids long. Written as DNA, the CDR3 is TGCAGTGCCAAAGGACCTCTTGAAAAACTGTTTTTT. It yields the protein CSAKGPLEKLFF.

This clonotype was seen at least ten times. V and J are TRBV28 and TRBJ2-4; no clear D. The CDR3 spans 12 residues. The V end lost 6 bases, the J end lost 4 bases, and 7 bases lay between the germline ends. CDR1 and CDR2 from the germline V gene are MDHEN and SYDVKM. CDR3 region: CASRGRKNIQYF. The CDR3 DNA is TGTGCCAGCAGGGGAAGAAAAAACATTCAGTACTTC.

This clonotype has a count of ten or more. The chain carries TRBV7-2 and TRBJ2-3; the D is unclear. The CDR3 is made up of 15 amino acids. Per germline, CDR1 SGHTA and CDR2 FQGNSA. Trimming took off 1 base at V and 2 bases at J, with 10 bases between the two ends. The CDR3 bases are TGTGCCAGCAGCTTAGGACGAGGATTCACAGATACGCAGTATTTT. It codes for CASSLGRGFTDTQYF.

This clonotype was counted only a few times. The chain is built from TRBV6-2 or TRBV6-3 and TRBJ2-5, with D tentatively TRBD1 (5 bases). The CDR3 spans 16 residues. Germline V gives CDR1 MNHEY, CDR2 SVGEGT. Trimming took 2 bases from V and 2 from J, leaving 15 bases between them. The CDR3 is CASSYGRGARQETQYF. CDR3 DNA sequence: TGTGCCAGCAGTTACGGTCGTGGGGCGCGTCAAGAGACCCAGTACTTC.

This clonotype was seen many times. The chain uses TRBV29-1 and TRBJ2-7; 9 nucleotides line up with TRBD2. Germline V gene sequence: CDR1 SQVTM, CDR2 ANQGSEA. The CDR3 has 14 amino acids. The trim removed 5 bases at V and 1 base at J, leaving 6 bases unmatched. CDR3 bases: TGCAGCGTTCTGACTAGCGGAGGTTCCTACGAGCAGTACTTC. This encodes CSVLTSGGSYEQYF.

Many counts were recorded for this clonotype. The chain joins TRBV6-5 to TRBJ2-1, with D possibly TRBD2 on 6 matching bases. Deletions cut 4 bases from V and 4 bases from J, with 14 bases between. The CDR3 contains 15 residues. Germline assignment: CDR1 MNHEY and CDR2 SVGAGI. CDR3 residues: CASSFRLGGYNEQFF. The CDR3 DNA is TGTGCCAGCAGTTTTCGCCTGGGGGGTTACAATGAGCAGTTCTTC.